Each of the 17 T cell receptor beta chains below was sequenced from the same sample in a study of early T cells in non-severe SARS-CoV-2 infection. TCRdb recomputed calls from the 5' RACE reads with MiXCR, one row per CDR3 protein. The sample records about 59,000 distinct CDR3 sequences, less than 15% being singletons. The specimen was whole blood, collected at baseline. The source of these receptors is an adult who was a healthcare worker with PCR-confirmed SARS-CoV-2 infection or an uninfected control (not recorded which).

This clonotype has at least ten counts. The CDR3 is CSARGQGATEAFF. As DNA, the CDR3 is TGCAGTGCTAGAGGACAGGGGGCCACTGAAGCTTTCTTT. V usage is TRBV20-1 and J usage is TRBJ1-1; TRBD1 aligns across 10 bases. From germline, CDR1 is DFQATT and CDR2 SNEGSKA (reference sequence). The CDR3 totals 13 residues. V lost 1 base, J lost 4 bases, and 0 bases stayed unmatched.

This clonotype came up a few times. The chain recombines TRBV5-1 with TRBJ1-1; D gene unclear. Between the trimmed V and J ends, which lost 1 base and 3 bases, there was a span of 7 bases. The CDR3 loop spans 13 amino acids. Germline V lookup: CDR1 SGHRS, CDR2 YFSETQ. The CDR3 protein is CASSLMEYTEAFF. In DNA, the CDR3 is TGCGCCAGCAGCTTGATGGAGTACACTGAAGCTTTCTTT.

This clonotype was seen repeatedly, ten times or more. The rearrangement uses TRBV7-6 and TRBJ2-6; the match to TRBD2 covers 7 bases. The J segment lost 0 bases and the V segment lost 4 bases, leaving 9 bases of the junction unmatched. There are 18 residues in the CDR3. Germline-derived CDR1 and CDR2 are SGHVS and FNYEAQ. The CDR3 DNA follows: TGTGCCAGCAGCTCAAAGACGGGGAGGGTCTCTGGGGCCAACGTCCTGACTTTC. This codes for CASSSKTGRVSGANVLTF.

CDR3 nucleotide sequence: TGTGCCAGCAGCACTGGGACAGGGACGGCCTATGGCTACACCTTC. This codes for CASSTGTGTAYGYTF. J is TRBJ1-2 and V is TRBV7-2; 9 bases line up with TRBD1. The germline V gene encodes CDR1 SGHTA and CDR2 FQGNSA. Losses at the gene ends were 5 bases for V and 4 bases for J; bases not matched to a gene: 8. The CDR3 spans 15 residues.

CDR3 region: CASSQGQPISYNEQFF. CDR3 nucleotides: TGTGCCAGCAGCCAAGGACAACCCATCTCCTACAATGAGCAGTTCTTC. The chain carries TRBV12-3 or TRBV12-4 and TRBJ2-1; weak D call: TRBD1 (5 bases). The V and J ends lost 6 bases and 0 bases respectively, with 15 bases between them. This CDR3 has 16 residues.

The V and J genes are TRBV5-4 and TRBJ2-5, with D unclear. V lost 0 bases and J 5 bases, leaving 5 bases between the germline ends. The CDR3 spans 12 residues. CDR1 and CDR2 from the germline V gene are SGHNT and YYREEE (reference sequence). CDR3 loop: CASSLGVETQYF. CDR3 nucleotides: TGTGCCAGCAGCTTGGGGGTGGAGACCCAGTACTTC.

This clonotype was detected many times. This chain uses TRBV28 with TRBJ2-7; TRBD2 matches at 15 bases. The length of the CDR3 is 15 residues. The V gene end was trimmed by 5 bases and the J gene end by 4 bases; junction bases not matched to a gene: 3. CDR1 and CDR2 from the germline V gene are MDHEN and SYDVKM. Here the CDR3 reads CASSTGTSGGYEQYF. The CDR3 coding sequence is TGTGCCAGCAGTACAGGGACTAGCGGGGGGTACGAGCAGTACTTC.

V gene TRBV19 combines with J gene TRBJ2-7; no clear D. CDR3 length: 11 residues. V lost 5 bases to trimming and J lost 9 bases, with 11 bases between them. Germline V CDR1 and CDR2: LNHDA, SQIVND (reference sequence). The CDR3 nucleotides read TGTGCCAGTAGTCAGGACGTCAGGCAGTACTTC. Translated, it gives CASSQDVRQYF.

This clonotype appeared a few times. The rearrangement uses TRBV6-2 or TRBV6-3 and TRBJ2-2; D is possibly TRBD1 (6 bases). V was clipped by 6 bases and J by 7 bases, with 12 bases between them. The CDR3 is 13 residues long. Per the germline V gene, CDR1 is MNHEY and CDR2 is SVGEGT. CDR3 residues: CASSPTGFGELFF. CDR3 coding DNA: TGTGCCAGCAGCCCGACAGGCTTCGGGGAGCTGTTTTTT.

This clonotype appeared a few times. V gene TRBV19 combines with J gene TRBJ2-2; the match to TRBD1 covers 11 bases. This CDR3 is 15 amino acids long. Germline V gene sequence: CDR1 LNHDA, CDR2 SQIVND (reference sequence). The V and J ends lost 7 bases and 4 bases, in that order; junction bases with no gene match: 5. CDR3 DNA sequence: TGTGCCAGTATTCTCGGACAGGGGGCCACCGGGGAGCTGTTTTTT. This codes for CASILGQGATGELFF.

This clonotype was recorded many times. The gene calls are TRBV6-4 and TRBJ2-3; D is unclear. CDR3 length: 13 amino acids. Trimming took 2 bases from V and 1 from J, leaving 4 bases between them. Looked up from germline, CDR1 is MRHNA and CDR2 is SNTAGT. Written as DNA, the CDR3 is TGTGCCAGCAGTGACAGGGGCACAGATACGCAGTATTTT. As protein: CASSDRGTDTQYF.

This clonotype was picked up a small number of times. The rearrangement links TRBV28 to TRBJ2-7, with D maybe TRBD2 (5 bases). The V end lost 1 base, the J end lost 2 bases, and 21 bases lay between the germline ends. The CDR3 sequence is 18 residues long. Germline V lookup: CDR1 MDHEN, CDR2 SYDVKM. The CDR3 DNA sequence: TGTGCCAGCAGTTTATCGTGGATAGTAGGGAGCGGTACCTACGAGCAGTACTTC. It encodes CASSLSWIVGSGTYEQYF.

This clonotype was counted many times. This chain connects TRBV27 to TRBJ1-4; tentative D call: TRBD1 (5 bases). With 8 bases removed from V and 5 bases from J, the gap between germline ends came to 12 bases. Germline assignment: CDR1 MNHEY and CDR2 SMNVEV (reference sequence). The CDR3 contains 13 residues. The DNA for the CDR3 is TGTGCCAGCGGAACAGGTTGGAATGAAAAACTGTTTTTT. This sequence encodes CASGTGWNEKLFF.

The chain recombines TRBV7-8 with TRBJ2-1; D may be TRBD1 (5 bases). Per the germline V gene, CDR1 is SGHVS and CDR2 is FQNEAQ. This CDR3 is built from 20 residues. The V and J ends lost 6 bases and 0 bases respectively, with 27 bases between them. CDR3 sequence: CASSQGPGIASLGSYNEQFF. Here the CDR3 DNA reads TGTGCCAGCAGTCAGGGCCCCGGTATCGCCTCACTCGGCTCCTACAATGAGCAGTTCTTC.

This chain uses TRBV27 with TRBJ2-1; D remains ambiguous. This CDR3 has 12 residues. V was pared by 6 bases and J by 5 bases, with 8 bases between. Germline V gene sequence: CDR1 MNHEY, CDR2 SMNVEV (reference sequence). CDR3 DNA: TGTGCCAGCAGGGGTATGGACAATGAGCAGTTCTTC. Translating it yields CASRGMDNEQFF.

The CDR3: CASRWGTQPQHF. The CDR3 DNA reads TGTGCCAGCAGATGGGGTACTCAGCCCCAGCATTTT. V is TRBV6-1 and J is TRBJ1-5; D remains ambiguous. This CDR3 is 12 amino acids long. Germline CDR1 MNHNS, CDR2 SASEGT. V lost 6 bases, J lost 6 bases, and 9 bases lay in between.

This clonotype was counted between two and nine times. The V call is TRBV9, the J call TRBJ2-7, with 9 bases identical to TRBD1. The CDR3 sequence is 16 residues long. The V gene end was trimmed by 4 bases and the J gene end by 3 bases; junction bases not matched to a gene: 11. Germline-derived CDR1 and CDR2 are SGDLS and YYNGEE. DNA of the CDR3: TGTGCCAGCAGCCCACGACAGGGGGTGGCGGTCTACGAGCAGTACTTC. It codes for CASSPRQGVAVYEQYF. Full variable domain (outside the CDR3, taken from reference TRBV9 and TRBJ2-7): DSGVTQTPKHLITATGQRVTLRCSPRSGDLSVYWYQQSLDQGLQFLIQYYNGEERAKGNILERFSAQQFPDLHSELNLSSLELGDSALYFCASSPRQGVAVYEQYFGPGTRLTVT.